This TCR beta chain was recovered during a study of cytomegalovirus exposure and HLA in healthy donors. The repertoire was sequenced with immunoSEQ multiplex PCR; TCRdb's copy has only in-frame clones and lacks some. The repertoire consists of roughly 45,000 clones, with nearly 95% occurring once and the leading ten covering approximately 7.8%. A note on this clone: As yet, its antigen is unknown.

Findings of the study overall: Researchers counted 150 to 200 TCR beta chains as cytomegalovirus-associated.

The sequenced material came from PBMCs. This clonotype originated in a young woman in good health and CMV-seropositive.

The CDR3 bases are TGTGCCACCAGCAGAGATCTCCGGAGTTCCTACAATGAGCAGTTCTTC. Protein sequence: CATSRDLRSSYNEQFF. The J gene is TRBJ2-1, the V gene TRBV15, with D unclear. The germline V and J ends were trimmed by 0 bases and 1 base, with 10 bases remaining between them. This CDR3 comprises 16 residues. Germline CDR1 LNHNV, CDR2 YYDKDF (reference sequence).